This T cell receptor (beta chain) appears in the sequencing data of a study of T cells in Graves' hyperthyroidism and ophthalmopathy. Study observations and caveats: Expanded thyroid clonotypes (above 0.001) were mostly also found in blood. Onset of ophthalmopathy came a median roughly 6.4 months after the model predicted it.

Worth noting for this clonotype: Antigen: not known. This may come from a read error, since a much larger clone is one base off.

Germline lookup yields CDR1 SGHVS and CDR2 FNYEAQ. This CDR3 has 16 amino acids. Amplified TCR beta CDR3 regions derived from RNA transcripts. During a first-round RT-PCR of the TCR CDR3, the HTBI primer set was used. Using its own MiXCR run on the multiplex PCR reads, TCRdb lists one record per CDR3 protein. Of about 560,000 distinct CDR3 sequences detected, around 17% appear once; the ten largest clones hold 15% to 20%. PBMCs were sourced from less than 13 ml fresh peripheral blood. The sample was blood. V gene TRBV7-6 combines with J gene TRBJ1-1, with 7 nucleotides matching TRBD1. This sequence originates from a woman aged 18-30 years with Graves' hyperthyroidism. DNA of the CDR3: TGTGCCAGCAGCTTAGCGGTCCTCCAAGGGGGCACTGAAGTTTTCTTT. Amino acids: CASSLAVLQGGTEVFF.